The clone carrying this T cell receptor (beta chain) occurred a few times. V lost 4 bases, J lost 7 bases, and 7 bases lay in between. CDR3 length equals 12 residues. Germline assignment: CDR1 LGHDT and CDR2 YNNKEL (reference sequence). One entry per CDR3 protein results from TCRdb running MiXCR on the 5' RACE reads. The data show more than 90,000 distinct CDR3 sequences, with roughly 13% seen just once and around 2.4% held by the top ten. This sample is drawn from a study of early T cells in non-severe SARS-CoV-2 infection. This sequence originates from an adult who was a healthcare worker with PCR-confirmed SARS-CoV-2 infection or an uninfected control (not recorded which). Sequencing input: whole blood. This chain links TRBV3-1 with TRBJ2-2, with D uncertain. CDR3: CASSPIVGELFF. In nucleotides, the CDR3 is TGTGCCAGCAGCCCTATTGTCGGGGAGCTGTTTTTT. Drawing the rest from reference TRBV3-1 and TRBJ2-2, the complete variable domain is DTAVSQTPKYLVTQMGNDKSIKCEQNLGHDTMYWYKQDSKKFLKIMFSYNNKELIINETVPNRFSPKSPDKAHLNLHINSLELGDSAVYFCASSPIVGELFFGEGSRLTVL.